Below are 9 T cell receptor beta chains sequenced from a single sample in a study of cytomegalovirus exposure and HLA in healthy donors. The PCR made use of 60 Vbeta and 13 Jbeta primers. Generated by immunoSEQ multiplex PCR, the TCRdb table keeps only in-frame clones and is missing some. The sample's table shows around 140,000 clones. The sample was PBMCs. These receptors came from a woman aged 40 to 55 in good health and CMV-seronegative.

The chain uses TRBV4-2 and TRBJ2-3; 7 nucleotides agree with TRBD2. There are 15 residues in the CDR3. Per the germline V gene, CDR1 is LGHNA and CDR2 is YNFKEQ. J was trimmed by 3 bases and V by 2 bases; bases with no gene match: 5. The CDR3 reads CASSQSRGGTDTQYF. CDR3 in DNA: TGTGCCAGCAGCCAATCTCGCGGGGGAACAGATACGCAGTATTTT.

The J gene is TRBJ1-2, the V gene TRBV7-9; maybe TRBD1 (5 bases). The germline V gene encodes CDR1 SEHNR and CDR2 FQNEAQ (reference sequence). The V and J ends lost 4 bases and 4 bases respectively, with 19 bases between them. The CDR3 has 16 residues. The CDR3 here is CASSSWGIIGGYGYTF. In DNA, the CDR3 is TGTGCCAGCAGCTCCTGGGGTATTATCGGGGGCTATGGCTACACCTTC.

The chain recombines TRBV4-2 with TRBJ1-4; 11 bases fit TRBD1. The V and J ends lost 0 bases and 7 bases, in that order; junction bases with no gene match: 10. Germline CDR1 reads LGHNA; CDR2 reads YNFKEQ. The CDR3 sequence is 18 residues long. CDR3 loop: CASSQESLVGTGGEKLFF. Here the CDR3 DNA reads TGTGCCAGCAGCCAAGAGTCCTTAGTGGGGACAGGGGGTGAAAAACTGTTTTTT.

The chain uses TRBV6-6 and TRBJ1-1; no clear D gene. Looked up from germline, CDR1 is MNHNY and CDR2 is SVGAGI (reference sequence). The CDR3 runs 13 residues. The V gene lost 7 bases and the J gene lost 2 bases, with 11 bases spanning the gap. The chain's CDR3 is CASKASFNTEAFF. DNA of the CDR3: TGTGCCAGCAAAGCGTCCTTTAACACTGAAGCTTTCTTT.

V and J are TRBV11-3 and TRBJ2-2; TRBD2 agrees at 7 bases. The germline gives CDR1 SGHNT, CDR2 YENEEA. The CDR3 extends over 16 amino acids. After removal of 1 base from V and 7 bases from J, the junction contained 9 bases not matched to a gene. The CDR3 sequence is CASSLGVSGEGGELFF. As DNA, the CDR3 is TGTGCCAGCAGCTTAGGAGTAAGCGGGGAAGGCGGGGAGCTGTTTTTT.

As for this clone: This specimen includes other DNA sequences encoding the same CDR3. The V call is TRBV6-5, the J call TRBJ1-2, with 9 bases matching TRBD1. J lost 5 bases, V lost 2 bases, and 3 bases had no gene match. Germline CDR1 reads MNHEY; CDR2 reads SVGAGI. The CDR3 contains 14 residues. This CDR3 is CASSYGQGIYGYTF. CDR3 DNA sequence: TGTGCCAGCAGTTACGGACAGGGGATTTATGGCTACACCTTC.

The genes are TRBV7-8 and TRBJ1-1, with D maybe TRBD1 (6 bases). V gave up 0 bases and J gave up 2 bases, with 10 bases separating them. This CDR3 region has 15 residues. Germline lookup yields CDR1 SGHVS and CDR2 FQNEAQ. CDR3 in amino acids: CASSLALTGNTEAFF. CDR3 in DNA: TGTGCCAGCAGCTTAGCACTGACAGGAAACACTGAAGCTTTCTTT.

The rearrangement joins TRBV6-5 to TRBJ1-2; 10 positions match TRBD1. The CDR3 covers 12 residues. Trimming took 2 bases from V and 10 from J; bases not matched to a gene: 1. Germline CDR1 MNHEY, CDR2 SVGAGI. This CDR3 reads CASSYRQGAYTF. The CDR3 DNA reads TGTGCCAGCAGTTACCGACAGGGGGCCTACACCTTC.

V usage is TRBV6-1 and J usage is TRBJ2-5; no clear D. Germline assignment: CDR1 MNHNS and CDR2 SASEGT. This CDR3 region has 15 residues. Between the trimmed V and J ends, which lost 1 base and 2 bases, there was a span of 11 bases. The CDR3 region is CASSEGASFQETQYF. The DNA of the CDR3 is TGTGCCAGCAGTGAAGGGGCCAGCTTTCAAGAGACCCAGTACTTC.